This entry lists 8 T cell receptor beta chains sequenced from one sample in a study of blood T cell repertoires in COVID-19. The method was immunoSEQ multiplex PCR; TCRdb's version includes in-frame clones alone and lacks a portion of them. The top ten hold around 3.1% of the sample, which has some 52,000 clones, around 91% seen once. Sequencing was carried out using peripheral blood. The origin of the receptors is a human donor in a cohort sampled during active COVID-19.

This chain connects TRBV27 to TRBJ2-7; a weak D match, TRBD2 (5 bases). The V gene lost 8 bases and the J gene lost 1 base, with 15 bases spanning the gap. The CDR3 is 14 amino acids. The germline CDR1 and CDR2 sequences are MNHEY and SMNVEV (reference sequence). In nucleotides, the CDR3 is TGTGCCAGCCCGTTTCCGGACTGTTCCTACGAGCAGTACTTC. Translated: CASPFPDCSYEQYF.

The chain is built from TRBV25-1 and TRBJ2-3, with TRBD2 identical over 14 bases. Germline values: CDR1 MGHDK, CDR2 SYGVNS. The V segment lost 4 bases and the J segment 4 bases; nucleotides outside the gene matches: 10. CDR3 length: 18 amino acids. The CDR3 DNA sequence: TGTGCCAGCAGTGGAATAAGACTAGCGGGAGGGAGGGCAGATACGCAGTATTTT. Its translation: CASSGIRLAGGRADTQYF.

V usage is TRBV4-1 and J usage is TRBJ2-3; 9 positions match TRBD2. Trimming removed 0 bases from V and 0 bases from J; junction bases left unmatched: 10. Germline-derived CDR1 and CDR2 are MGHRA and YSYEKL. The CDR3 extends over 19 amino acids. CDR3 amino acids: CASSQDSSGRTSSTDTQYF. CDR3 coding DNA: TGCGCCAGCAGCCAAGATTCGAGCGGGAGGACCTCCAGCACAGATACGCAGTATTTT.

Regarding this clone: At one end, the junction sequence differs from germline, possibly due to a read error. V is TRBV6-2 or TRBV6-3 and J is TRBJ2-7; the match to TRBD1 covers 10 bases. CDR1 MNHEY and CDR2 SVGEGT come from the germline V gene. The length of the CDR3 is 15 residues. The CDR3 loop reads CASSRGQGISSEQYF. The CDR3 bases are TGTGCCAGCAGTAGGGGACAGGGGATATCCTCCGAGCAGTACTTC.

This chain joins TRBV11-2 and TRBJ2-7; 8 bases are shared with TRBD2. Losses at the gene ends were 5 bases for V and 6 bases for J; bases not matched to a gene: 15. Germline CDR1 SGHAT, CDR2 FQNNGV. The length of the CDR3 is 16 residues. The CDR3 nucleotides read TGTGCCAGCAGCCCGGGTAGAGGACTAGCATCAGGCGAGCAGTACTTC. It specifies CASSPGRGLASGEQYF.

V and J are TRBV11-2 and TRBJ2-3; 15 bases match TRBD2. J gave up 3 bases and V 6 bases, and 10 bases lay outside the gene matches. The germline gives CDR1 SGHAT, CDR2 FQNNGV. The CDR3 spans 18 residues. The CDR3 sequence is CASSHSGGLAGGTDTQYF. The CDR3 bases are TGTGCCAGCAGTCATAGTGGGGGACTAGCGGGAGGAACAGATACGCAGTATTTT.

V and J are TRBV7-9 and TRBJ2-5, with a possible D match to TRBD2 (6 bases). The CDR3 covers 14 residues. V lost 5 bases to trimming and J lost 5 bases, with 15 bases between them. Germline values: CDR1 SEHNR, CDR2 FQNEAQ (reference sequence). This CDR3 is CASSLRLVGETQYF. CDR3 nucleotide sequence: TGTGCCAGCAGCCTCCGACTAGTAGGGGAGACCCAGTACTTC.

J is TRBJ2-7 and V is TRBV5-4, with TRBD2 matching over 8 bases. This CDR3 is built from 14 residues. Germline V gene sequence: CDR1 SGHNT, CDR2 YYREEE (reference sequence). After removal of 4 bases from V and 1 base from J, the junction contained 4 bases not matched to a gene. The DNA for the CDR3 is TGTGCCAGCAGCCCGGGACTAGATTCCTACGAGCAGTACTTC. Encoded protein: CASSPGLDSYEQYF.